This TCR beta chain was sequenced for a study of blood T cell repertoires in COVID-19. Study context: The analysed material was cDNA or gDNA that came from T cells, B-cell-depleted T cells, or PBMCs.

As handled by the study authors: Estimates of nucleated cell counts were drawn from the amplification of reference gene primers. Clones were sequenced by immunoSEQ multiplex PCR, and TCRdb holds only the in-frame ones, with some missing. V and J calls and clone size are copied from that table; D and trimming were computed from the DNA. Of 90,000 to 120,000 clones in the sample, 60% to 85% are singletons; the top ten hold around 4.4%. The V end lost 2 bases, the J end lost 0 bases, and 7 bases lay between the germline ends. The CDR3 runs 15 residues. CDR1 and CDR2 from the germline V gene are LNHDA and SQIVND (reference sequence).

The TCR sequence derives from a man between 65 and 80 years old with acute or convalescent COVID-19. Material: peripheral blood. V usage is TRBV19 and J usage is TRBJ1-4; D is uncertain. DNA of the CDR3: TGTGCCAGTAGTATATCCGTTGCAACTAATGAAAAACTGTTTTTT. Protein product: CASSISVATNEKLFF.